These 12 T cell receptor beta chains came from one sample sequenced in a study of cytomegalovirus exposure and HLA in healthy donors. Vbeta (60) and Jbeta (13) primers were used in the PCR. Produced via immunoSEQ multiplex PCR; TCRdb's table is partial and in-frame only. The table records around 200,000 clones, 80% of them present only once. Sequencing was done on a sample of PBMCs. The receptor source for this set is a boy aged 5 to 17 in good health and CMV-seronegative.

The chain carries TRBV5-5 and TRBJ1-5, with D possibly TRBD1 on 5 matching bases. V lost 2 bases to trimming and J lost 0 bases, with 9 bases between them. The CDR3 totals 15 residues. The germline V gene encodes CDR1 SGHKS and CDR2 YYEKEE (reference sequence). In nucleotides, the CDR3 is TGTGCCAGCAGCTTCGACAGCTATAGCAATCAGCCCCAGCATTTT. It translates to CASSFDSYSNQPQHF.

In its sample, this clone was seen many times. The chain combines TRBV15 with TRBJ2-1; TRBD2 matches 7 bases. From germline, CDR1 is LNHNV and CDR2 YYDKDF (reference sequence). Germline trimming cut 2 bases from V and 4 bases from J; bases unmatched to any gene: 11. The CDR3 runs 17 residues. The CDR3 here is CATSRRGSGTGYNEQFF. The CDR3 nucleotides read TGTGCCACCAGCAGAAGAGGCAGCGGGACTGGATACAATGAGCAGTTCTTC.

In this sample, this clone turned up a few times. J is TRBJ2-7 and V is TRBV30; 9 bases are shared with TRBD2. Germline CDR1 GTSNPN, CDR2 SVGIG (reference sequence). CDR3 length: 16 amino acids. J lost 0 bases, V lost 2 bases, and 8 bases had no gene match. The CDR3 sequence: CAWSSLSGRTSYEQYF. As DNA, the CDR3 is TGTGCCTGGAGTTCATTAAGCGGGAGGACCTCCTACGAGCAGTACTTC.

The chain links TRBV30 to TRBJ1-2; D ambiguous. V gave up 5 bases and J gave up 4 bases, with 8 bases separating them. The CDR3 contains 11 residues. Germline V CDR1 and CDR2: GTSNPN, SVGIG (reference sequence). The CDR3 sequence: CAWARGYGYTF. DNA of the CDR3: TGTGCCTGGGCCCGGGGCTATGGCTACACCTTC.

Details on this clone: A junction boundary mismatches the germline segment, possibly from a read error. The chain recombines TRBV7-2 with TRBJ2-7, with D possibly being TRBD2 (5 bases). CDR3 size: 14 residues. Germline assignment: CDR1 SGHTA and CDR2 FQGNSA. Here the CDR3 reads CASSLAGDPYEQYF. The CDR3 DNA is TGTGCCAGCAGCCTAGCCGGGGATCCTTACGAGCAGTACTTC.

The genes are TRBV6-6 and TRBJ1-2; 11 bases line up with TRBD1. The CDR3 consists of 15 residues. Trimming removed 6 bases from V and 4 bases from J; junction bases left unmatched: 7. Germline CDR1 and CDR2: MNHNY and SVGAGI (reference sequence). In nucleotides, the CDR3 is TGTGCCAGCAGGGACGGACAGGGGGCGGGCTATGGCTACACCTTC. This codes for CASRDGQGAGYGYTF.

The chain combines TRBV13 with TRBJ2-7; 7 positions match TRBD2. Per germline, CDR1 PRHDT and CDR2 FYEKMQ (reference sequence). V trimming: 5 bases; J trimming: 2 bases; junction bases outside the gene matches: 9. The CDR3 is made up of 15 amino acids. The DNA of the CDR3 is TGTGCCAGCAGCCTCCAGTTGGGGAGGGCCTACGAGCAGTACTTC. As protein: CASSLQLGRAYEQYF.

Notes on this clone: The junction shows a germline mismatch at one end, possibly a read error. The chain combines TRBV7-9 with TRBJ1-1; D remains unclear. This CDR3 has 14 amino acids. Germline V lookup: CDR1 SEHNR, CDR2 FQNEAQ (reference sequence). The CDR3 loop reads CSSSLRGDGTEAFF. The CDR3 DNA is TGTTCCAGCAGCTTACGCGGTGATGGGACTGAAGCTTTCTTT.

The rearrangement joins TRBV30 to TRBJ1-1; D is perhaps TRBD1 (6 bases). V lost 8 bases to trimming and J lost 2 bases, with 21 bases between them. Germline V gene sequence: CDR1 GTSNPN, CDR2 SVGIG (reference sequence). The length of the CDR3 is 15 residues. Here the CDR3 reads CAQKKVGGGNTEAFF. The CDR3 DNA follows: TGTGCCCAGAAAAAAGTGGGGGGGGGCAACACTGAAGCTTTCTTT. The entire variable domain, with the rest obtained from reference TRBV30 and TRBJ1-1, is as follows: SQTIHQWPATLVQPVGSPLSLECTVEGTSNPNLYWYRQAAGRGLQLLFYSVGIGQISSEVPQNLSASRPQDRQFILSSKKLLLSDSGFYLCAQKKVGGGNTEAFFGQGTRLTVV.

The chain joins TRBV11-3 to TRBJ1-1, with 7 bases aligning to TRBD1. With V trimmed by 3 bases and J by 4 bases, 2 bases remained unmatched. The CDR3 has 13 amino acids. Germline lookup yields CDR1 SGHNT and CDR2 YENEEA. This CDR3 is CASSLAGGTEAFF. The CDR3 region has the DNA TGTGCCAGCAGCTTGGCAGGGGGCACTGAAGCTTTCTTT.

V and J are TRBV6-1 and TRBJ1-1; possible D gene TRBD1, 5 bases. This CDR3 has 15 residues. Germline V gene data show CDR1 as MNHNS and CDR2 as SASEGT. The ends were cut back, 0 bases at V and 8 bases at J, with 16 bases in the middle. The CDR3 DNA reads TGTGCCAGCAGTGAAGCGGGCAGGGCTCCCCTGGAAGCTTTCTTT. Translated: CASSEAGRAPLEAFF.

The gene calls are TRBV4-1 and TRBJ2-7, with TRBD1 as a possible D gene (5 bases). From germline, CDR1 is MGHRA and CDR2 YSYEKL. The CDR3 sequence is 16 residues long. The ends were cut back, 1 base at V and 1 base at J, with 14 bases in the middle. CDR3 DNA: TGCGCCAGCAGCCAAGCACCCGTCAGGGATTCCTACGAGCAGTACTTC. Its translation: CASSQAPVRDSYEQYF.